Detailed here is one TCR beta chain. The CDR3 has 18 amino acids. Germline V gives CDR1 KGHSH, CDR2 LQKENI. J lost 4 bases, V lost 2 bases, and 12 bases had no gene match. The entry originates in a study of blood T cell repertoires in COVID-19. Study at large: The cDNA or gDNA used as material had been derived from T cells, B-cell-depleted T cells, or PBMCs.

The data were produced by immunoSEQ multiplex PCR, yet TCRdb's version contains in-frame clones alone and is incomplete. Here the sample spans about 160,000 clones, 85% being singletons. This clonotype was sampled from a human donor with acute or convalescent COVID-19. The donor label of this sample is uncertain. The rearrangement uses TRBV18 and TRBJ1-1; 11 positions match TRBD1. The specimen sequenced was peripheral blood. For the CDR3, the DNA is TGTGCCAGCTCACCAATACTAGGGACAGGGGGTAGTAGCACTGAAGCTTTCTTT. It is translated as CASSPILGTGGSSTEAFF.